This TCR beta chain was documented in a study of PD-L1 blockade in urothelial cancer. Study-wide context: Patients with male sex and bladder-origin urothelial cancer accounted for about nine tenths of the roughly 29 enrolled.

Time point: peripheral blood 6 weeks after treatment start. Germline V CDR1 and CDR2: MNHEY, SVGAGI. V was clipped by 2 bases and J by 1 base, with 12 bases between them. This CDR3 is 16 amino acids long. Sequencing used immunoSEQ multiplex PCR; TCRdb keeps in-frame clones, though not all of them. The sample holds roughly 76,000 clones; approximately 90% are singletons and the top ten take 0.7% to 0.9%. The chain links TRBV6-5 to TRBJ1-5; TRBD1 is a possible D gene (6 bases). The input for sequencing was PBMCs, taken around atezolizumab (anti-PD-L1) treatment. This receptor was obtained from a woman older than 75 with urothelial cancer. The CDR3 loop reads CASSYGQPASNQPQHF. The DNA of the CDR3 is TGTGCCAGCAGTTACGGACAGCCGGCGAGCAATCAGCCCCAGCATTTT.